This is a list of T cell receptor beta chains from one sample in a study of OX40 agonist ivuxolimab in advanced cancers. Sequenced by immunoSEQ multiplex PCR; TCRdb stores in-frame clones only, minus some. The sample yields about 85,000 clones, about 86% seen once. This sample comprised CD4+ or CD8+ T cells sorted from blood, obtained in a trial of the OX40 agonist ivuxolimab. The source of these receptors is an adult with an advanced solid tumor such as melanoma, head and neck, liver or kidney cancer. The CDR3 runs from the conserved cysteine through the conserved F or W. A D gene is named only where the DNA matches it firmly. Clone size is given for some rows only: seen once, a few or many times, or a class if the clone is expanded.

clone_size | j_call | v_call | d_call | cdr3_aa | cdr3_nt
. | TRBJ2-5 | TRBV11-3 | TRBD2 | CASSPSSGGGETQYF | TGTGCCAGCAGCCCCTCCTCCGGGGGGGGAGAGACCCAGTACTTC
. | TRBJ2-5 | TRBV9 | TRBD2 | CASSLNSGGASETQYF | TGTGCCAGCAGCTTAAATAGCGGGGGGGCCTCGGAGACCCAGTACTTC
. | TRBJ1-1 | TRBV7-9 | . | CASSLGPLRLAFF | TGTGCCAGCAGCTTAGGGCCCCTCCGGCTAGCTTTCTTT
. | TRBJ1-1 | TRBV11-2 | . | CASSLEGGTEAFF | TGTGCCAGCAGCTTAGAGGGGGGCACTGAAGCTTTCTTT
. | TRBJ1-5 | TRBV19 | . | CASSIHVNQPQHF | TGTGCCAGTAGTATTCACGTAAATCAGCCCCAGCATTTT
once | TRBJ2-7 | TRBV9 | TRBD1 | CASSVGVGQGQQYF | TGTGCCAGCAGCGTAGGTGTCGGACAGGGTCAGCAGTACTTC
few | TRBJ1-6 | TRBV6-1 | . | CASSDPGTRFHF | TGTGCCAGCAGTGACCCCGGGACCCGGTTCCACTTT
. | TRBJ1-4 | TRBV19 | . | CANRKVEKLFF | TGTGCCAACCGGAAGGTAGAAAAACTGTTTTTT
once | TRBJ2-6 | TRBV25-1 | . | CASSELAGISGANVLTF | TGTGCCAGCAGTGAATTAGCAGGGATCTCTGGGGCCAACGTCCTGACTTTC
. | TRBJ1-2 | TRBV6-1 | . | CASSGRRDLYGYTF | TGTGCCAGCAGTGGAAGGCGGGACCTCTATGGCTACACCTTC
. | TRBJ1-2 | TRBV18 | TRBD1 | CASSPEVDRGLGGYTF | TGTGCCAGCTCACCGGAAGTGGACAGGGGGCTGGGTGGCTACACCTTC
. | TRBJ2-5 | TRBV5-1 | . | CASGGSETQYF | TGCGCCAGCGGAGGGTCGGAGACCCAGTACTTC
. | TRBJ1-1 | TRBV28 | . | CASSRTWAMNTEAFF | TGTGCCAGCAGCCGAACTTGGGCAATGAACACTGAAGCTTTCTTT
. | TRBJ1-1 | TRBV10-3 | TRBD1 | CAIRTGQTTEAFF | TGTGCCATTCGAACGGGACAGACTACTGAAGCTTTCTTT
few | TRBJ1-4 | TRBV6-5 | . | CASSYSAQGTGEKLFF | TGTGCCAGCAGTTACTCAGCCCAGGGGACGGGTGAAAAACTGTTTTTT
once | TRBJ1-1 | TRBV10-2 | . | CASNWGNTEAFF | TGCGCCAGCAACTGGGGGAACACTGAAGCTTTCTTT
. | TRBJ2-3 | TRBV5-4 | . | CASSFTDTQYF | TGTGCCAGCAGCTTCACAGATACGCAGTATTTT
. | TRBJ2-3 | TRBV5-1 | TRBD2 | CASTRRAGGTDTQYF | TGCGCCAGCACGAGAAGGGCGGGGGGCACAGATACGCAGTATTTT
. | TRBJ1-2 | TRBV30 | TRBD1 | CAWSRRRRTGANYGYTF | TGTGCCTGGAGTCGGCGGAGACGGACAGGGGCGAACTATGGCTACACCTTC
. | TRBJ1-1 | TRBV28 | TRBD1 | CASSPYQGANTEAFF | TGTGCCAGCAGTCCATACCAGGGGGCAAACACTGAAGCTTTCTTT
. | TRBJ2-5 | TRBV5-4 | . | CASSVGGAQETQYF | TGTGCCAGCAGTGTGGGGGGGGCTCAAGAGACCCAGTACTTC
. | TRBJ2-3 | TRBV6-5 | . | CASSYGGAGTDTQYF | TGTGCCAGCAGTTACGGGGGGGCTGGGACAGATACGCAGTATTTT
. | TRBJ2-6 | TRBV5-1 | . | CASSLEPGNGANVLTF | TGCGCCAGCAGCTTGGAACCGGGGAATGGGGCCAACGTCCTGACTTTC
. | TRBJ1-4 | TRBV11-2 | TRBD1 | CASSPNAGGGEKLFF | TGTGCCAGCAGCCCAAATGCAGGGGGCGGGGAAAAACTGTTTTTT
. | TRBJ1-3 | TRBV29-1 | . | CSVALHSGSGNTIYF | TGCAGCGTTGCCCTCCATTCGGGTTCTGGAAACACCATATATTTT
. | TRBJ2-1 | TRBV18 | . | CASSPGGGNEQFF | TGTGCCAGCTCACCCGGAGGAGGGAATGAGCAGTTCTTC
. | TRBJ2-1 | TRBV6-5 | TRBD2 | CASSYSTWGGRNEQFF | TGTGCCAGCAGTTACTCTACGTGGGGGGGAAGGAATGAGCAGTTCTTC
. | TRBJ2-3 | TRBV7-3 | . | CASSPTGLSADTQYF | TGTGCCAGCAGCCCGACCGGCCTTAGTGCAGATACGCAGTATTTT
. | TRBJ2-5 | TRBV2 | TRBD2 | CASKGTSGGPEETQYF | TGTGCCAGCAAGGGGACTAGCGGGGGGCCCGAAGAGACCCAGTACTTC
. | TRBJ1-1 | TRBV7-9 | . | CASSLGSGETEALF | TGTGCCAGCAGCTTAGGGTCCGGGGAAACTGAAGCTCTCTTT
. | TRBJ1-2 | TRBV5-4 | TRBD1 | CASSLDRGRNYGYTF | TGTGCCAGCAGCTTAGACAGGGGGCGCAACTATGGCTACACCTTC
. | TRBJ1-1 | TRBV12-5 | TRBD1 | CASGSGDRGWGTEAFF | TGTGCTAGTGGTTCGGGGGACAGGGGTTGGGGCACTGAAGCTTTCTTT